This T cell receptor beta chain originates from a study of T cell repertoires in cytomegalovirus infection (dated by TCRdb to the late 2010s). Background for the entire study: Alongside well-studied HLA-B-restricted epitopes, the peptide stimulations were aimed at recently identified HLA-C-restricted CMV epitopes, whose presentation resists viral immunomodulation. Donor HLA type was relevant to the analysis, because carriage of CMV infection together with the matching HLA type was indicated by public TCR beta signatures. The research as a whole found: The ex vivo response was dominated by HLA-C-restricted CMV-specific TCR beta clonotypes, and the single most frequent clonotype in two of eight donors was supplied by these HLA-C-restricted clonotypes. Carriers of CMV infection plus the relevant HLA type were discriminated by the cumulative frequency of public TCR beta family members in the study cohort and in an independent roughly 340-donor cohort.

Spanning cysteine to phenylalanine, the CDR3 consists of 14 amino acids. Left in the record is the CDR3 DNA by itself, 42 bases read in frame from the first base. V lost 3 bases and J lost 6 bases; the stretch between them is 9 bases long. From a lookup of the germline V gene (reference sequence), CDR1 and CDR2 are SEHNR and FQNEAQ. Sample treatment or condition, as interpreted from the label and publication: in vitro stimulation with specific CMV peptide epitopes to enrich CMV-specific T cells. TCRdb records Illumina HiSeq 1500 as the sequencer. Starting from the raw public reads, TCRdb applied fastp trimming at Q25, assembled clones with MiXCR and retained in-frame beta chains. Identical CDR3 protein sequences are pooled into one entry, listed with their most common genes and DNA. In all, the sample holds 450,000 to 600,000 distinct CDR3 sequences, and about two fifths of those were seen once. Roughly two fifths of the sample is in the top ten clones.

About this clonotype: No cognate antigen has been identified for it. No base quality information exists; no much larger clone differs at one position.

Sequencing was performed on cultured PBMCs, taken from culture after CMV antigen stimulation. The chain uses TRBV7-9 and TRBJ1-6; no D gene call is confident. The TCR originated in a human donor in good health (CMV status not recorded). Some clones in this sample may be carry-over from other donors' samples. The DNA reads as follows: TGTGCCAGCAGCTTCGACATCTTTAATTCACCCCTCCACTTT. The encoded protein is CASSFDIFNSPLHF.